The 6 T cell receptor beta chains in this list originate from one sample, sequenced in a study of CD8 T cells in Susac syndrome. cDNA came from about 0.51 to 1 ug RNA primed by random hexamers. Using its own MiXCR run on the immunoSEQ multiplex PCR reads, TCRdb lists one record per CDR3 protein. This table has tens of thousands of distinct CDR3 sequences, 85% to 95% appearing once. Input material: CD4+ T cells from PBMCs. The receptors shown here come from a human donor with Susac syndrome.

The chain recombines TRBV29-1 with TRBJ1-1; 10 nucleotides agree with TRBD1. CDR1 and CDR2 (germline): SQVTM, ANQGSEA. The V segment lost 6 bases and the J segment 1 base; nucleotides outside the gene matches: 5. CDR3 size: 14 residues. CDR3 DNA sequence: TGCAGCGTCGGACAGGGGGGCGGGAACACTGAAGCTTTCTTT. This translates into CSVGQGGGNTEAFF.

This chain connects TRBV2 to TRBJ1-1; D possibly corresponds to TRBD1 (5 bases). Germline V gene data show CDR1 as SNHLY and CDR2 as FYNNEI. Trimming pared 4 bases from V and 7 bases from J, leaving 19 bases between. There are 15 residues in the CDR3. CDR3 sequence: CASSAGRGKLIEAFF. The CDR3 bases are TGTGCCAGCAGTGCAGGTCGGGGGAAGCTAATTGAAGCTTTCTTT.

Only one count was recorded for this clonotype. The V and J genes are TRBV12-3 or TRBV12-4 and TRBJ1-2; no clear D. The V and J ends lost 5 bases and 8 bases respectively, with 9 bases between them. The CDR3 is made up of 11 amino acids. This CDR3 is CASSPSPGYTF. The CDR3 DNA is TGTGCCAGCAGTCCATCCCCAGGCTACACCTTC.

The rearrangement joins TRBV14 to TRBJ2-1; either TRBD1 or TRBD2 may supply D (5 bases each). Germline CDR1 reads SGHDN; CDR2 reads FVKESK. The CDR3 sequence is 17 residues long. The ends were cut back, 3 bases at V and 4 bases at J, with 19 bases in the middle. CDR3 in DNA: TGTGCCAGCAGCCACATATCCGGGGACCCCGTTTACAATGAGCAGTTCTTC. It is translated as CASSHISGDPVYNEQFF.

The chain carries TRBV18 and TRBJ1-1, with TRBD1 as a possible D gene (5 bases). V was pared by 2 bases and J by 5 bases, with 15 bases between. CDR1 and CDR2 from the germline V gene are KGHSH and LQKENI. The CDR3 is 15 residues long. The DNA for the CDR3 is TGTGCCAGCTCACCAGGGACGACAATAGGAACTGAAGCTTTCTTT. Its translation is CASSPGTTIGTEAFF.

The J gene is TRBJ1-1, the V gene TRBV10-3; 8 bases agree with TRBD1. Germline V gene lookup returns CDR1 ENHRY and CDR2 SYGVKD. J lost 5 bases, V lost 11 bases, and 13 bases had no gene match. The CDR3 consists of 14 residues. Here the CDR3 DNA reads TGTGCCGGTCGCACAGGGGGGGAACGGACTGAAGCTTTCTTT. Its translation is CAGRTGGERTEAFF.